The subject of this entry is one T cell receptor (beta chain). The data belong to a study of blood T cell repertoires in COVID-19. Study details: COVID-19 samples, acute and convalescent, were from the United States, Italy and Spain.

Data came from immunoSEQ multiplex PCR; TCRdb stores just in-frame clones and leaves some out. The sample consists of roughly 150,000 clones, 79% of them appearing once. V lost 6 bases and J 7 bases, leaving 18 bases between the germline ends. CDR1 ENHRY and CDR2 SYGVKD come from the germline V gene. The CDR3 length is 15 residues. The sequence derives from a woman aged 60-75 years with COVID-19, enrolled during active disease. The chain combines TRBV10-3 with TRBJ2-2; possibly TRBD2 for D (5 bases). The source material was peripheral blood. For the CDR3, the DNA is TGTGCCATCAGCCTGACGTCAGGAGGTGGCGGGGAGCTGTTTTTT. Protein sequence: CAISLTSGGGGELFF.